This T cell receptor beta chain was sequenced in a study of T-cell reconstitution after alpha-beta-depleted transplantation in children. The TCRbeta library incorporated unique molecular identifiers. MiXCR, applied by TCRdb to the PCR reads, yields one record per CDR3 protein. In the table there are around 500,000 distinct CDR3 sequences, roughly an eighth of which are singletons. Trimming took 6 bases from V and 7 from J, leaving 15 bases between them. The CDR3 is made up of 14 amino acids. The sample holds many counts of this clonotype. This sequence originates from a human donor who donated a stem cell graft to a child with combined immunodeficiency. The rearrangement uses TRBV12-3 or TRBV12-4 and TRBJ2-2; D perhaps matches TRBD1 (5 bases). The specimen comprised PBMCs from the stem cell graft donor, sampled from the stem cell graft. CDR3 amino acids: CASSHHDSFGELFF. The CDR3 DNA is TGTGCCAGCAGCCACCACGACAGCTTCGGGGAGCTGTTTTTT.